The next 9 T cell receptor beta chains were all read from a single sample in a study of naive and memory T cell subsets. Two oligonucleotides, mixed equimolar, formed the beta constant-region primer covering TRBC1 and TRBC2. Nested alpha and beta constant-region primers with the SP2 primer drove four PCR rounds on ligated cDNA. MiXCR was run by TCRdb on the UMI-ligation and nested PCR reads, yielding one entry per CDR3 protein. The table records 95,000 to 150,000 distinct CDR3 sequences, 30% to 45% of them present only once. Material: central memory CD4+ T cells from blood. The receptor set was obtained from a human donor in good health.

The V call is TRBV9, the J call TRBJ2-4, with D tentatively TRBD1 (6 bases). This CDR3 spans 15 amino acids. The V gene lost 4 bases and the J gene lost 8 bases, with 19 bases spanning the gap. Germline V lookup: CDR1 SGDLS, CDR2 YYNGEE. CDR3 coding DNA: TGTGCCAGCAGCCCACGAAGGGGGTCCAGGGACATTCAGTACTTC. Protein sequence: CASSPRRGSRDIQYF.

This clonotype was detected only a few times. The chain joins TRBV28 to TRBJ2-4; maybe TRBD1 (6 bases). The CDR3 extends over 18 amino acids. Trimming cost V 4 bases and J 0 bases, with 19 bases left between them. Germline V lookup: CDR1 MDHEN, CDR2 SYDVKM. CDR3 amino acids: CASSSHTAGVLAKNIQYF. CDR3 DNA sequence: TGTGCCAGCAGTTCCCATACGGCAGGGGTGCTAGCCAAAAACATTCAGTACTTC.

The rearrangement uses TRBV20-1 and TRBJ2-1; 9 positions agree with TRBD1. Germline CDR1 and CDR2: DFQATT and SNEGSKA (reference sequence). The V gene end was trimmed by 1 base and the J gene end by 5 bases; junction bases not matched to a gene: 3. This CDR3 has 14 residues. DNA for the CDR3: TGCAGTGCTAGAGGGGACAGGGTGAACAATGAGCAGTTCTTC. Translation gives CSARGDRVNNEQFF.

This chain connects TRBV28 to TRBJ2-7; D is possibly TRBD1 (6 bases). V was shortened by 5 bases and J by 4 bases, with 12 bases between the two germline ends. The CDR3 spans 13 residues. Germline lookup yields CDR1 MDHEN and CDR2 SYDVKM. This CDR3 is CASSAGTHYEQYF. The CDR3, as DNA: TGTGCCAGCAGTGCCGGGACACATTACGAGCAGTACTTC.

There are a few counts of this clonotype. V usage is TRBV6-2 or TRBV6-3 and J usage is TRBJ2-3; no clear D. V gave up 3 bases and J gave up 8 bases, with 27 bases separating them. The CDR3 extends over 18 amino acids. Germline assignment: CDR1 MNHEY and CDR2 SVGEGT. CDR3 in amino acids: CASSYLKNRLQRFATQYF. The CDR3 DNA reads TGTGCCAGCAGTTATCTTAAAAATCGCCTTCAAAGATTCGCTACGCAGTATTTT.

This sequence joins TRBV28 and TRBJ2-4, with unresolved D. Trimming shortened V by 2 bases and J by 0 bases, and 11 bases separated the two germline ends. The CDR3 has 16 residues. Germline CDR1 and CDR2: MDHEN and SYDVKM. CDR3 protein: CASSLALVLAKNIQYF. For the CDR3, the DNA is TGTGCCAGCAGTTTAGCGTTAGTGTTAGCCAAAAACATTCAGTACTTC.

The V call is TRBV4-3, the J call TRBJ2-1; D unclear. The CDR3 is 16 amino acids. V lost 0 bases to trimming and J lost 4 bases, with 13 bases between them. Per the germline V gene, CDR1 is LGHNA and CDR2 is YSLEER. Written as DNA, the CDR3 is TGCGCCAGCAGCCAAGATCTCTCCTTTCCGTACAATGAGCAGTTCTTC. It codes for CASSQDLSFPYNEQFF.

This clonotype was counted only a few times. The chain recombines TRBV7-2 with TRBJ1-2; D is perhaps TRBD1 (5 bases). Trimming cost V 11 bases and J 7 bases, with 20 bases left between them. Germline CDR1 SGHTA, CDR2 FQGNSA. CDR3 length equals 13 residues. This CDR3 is CALNPTVTTGYTF. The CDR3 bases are TGTGCCTTAAACCCGACAGTCACCACTGGCTACACCTTC.

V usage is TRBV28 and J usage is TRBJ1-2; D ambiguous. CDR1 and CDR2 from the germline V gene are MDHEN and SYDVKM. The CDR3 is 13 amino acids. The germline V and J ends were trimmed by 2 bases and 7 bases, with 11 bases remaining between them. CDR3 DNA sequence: TGTGCCAGCAGTTTACCCCAGAATGGTGGCTACACCTTC. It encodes CASSLPQNGGYTF.